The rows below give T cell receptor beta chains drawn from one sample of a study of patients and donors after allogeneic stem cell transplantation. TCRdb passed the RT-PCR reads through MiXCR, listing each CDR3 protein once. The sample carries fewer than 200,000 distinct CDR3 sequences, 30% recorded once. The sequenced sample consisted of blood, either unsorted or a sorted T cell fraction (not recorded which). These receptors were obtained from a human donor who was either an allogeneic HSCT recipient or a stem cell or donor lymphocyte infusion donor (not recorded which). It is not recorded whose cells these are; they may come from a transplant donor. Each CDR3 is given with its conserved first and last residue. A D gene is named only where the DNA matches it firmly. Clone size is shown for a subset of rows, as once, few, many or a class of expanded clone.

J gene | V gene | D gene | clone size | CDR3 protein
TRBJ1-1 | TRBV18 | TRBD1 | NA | CASSQNRGRVMNTEAFF
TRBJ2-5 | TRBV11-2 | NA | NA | CASSFTPDAQETQYF
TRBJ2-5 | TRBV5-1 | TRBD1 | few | CASDRQGLGETQYF
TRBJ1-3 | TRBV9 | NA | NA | CASSAGERAGNTIYF
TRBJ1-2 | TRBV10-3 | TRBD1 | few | CAITATGGYGYTF
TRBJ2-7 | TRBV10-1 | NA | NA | CASSESSNEQYF
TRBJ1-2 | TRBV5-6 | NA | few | CASSLRSRWGHGYTF
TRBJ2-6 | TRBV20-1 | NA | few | CSARDFTSGANVLTF
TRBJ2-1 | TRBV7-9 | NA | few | CASGFYEQFF
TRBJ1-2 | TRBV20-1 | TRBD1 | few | CSARQGLIGYTF
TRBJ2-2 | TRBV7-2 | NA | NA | CASSLARFGELFF
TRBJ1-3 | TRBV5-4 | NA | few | CASNMGGQRSGNTIYF
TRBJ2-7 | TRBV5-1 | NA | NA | CASSSYRDPYEQYF
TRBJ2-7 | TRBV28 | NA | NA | CASKRGTYEQYF
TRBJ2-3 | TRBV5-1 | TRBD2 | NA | CASSGIPGLATDTQYF
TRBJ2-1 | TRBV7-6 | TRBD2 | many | CASSLRTSGSRYNEQFF
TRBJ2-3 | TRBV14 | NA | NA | CASSQDSMDTQYF
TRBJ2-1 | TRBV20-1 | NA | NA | CSLGTGALGEQFF
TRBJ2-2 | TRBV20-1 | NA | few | CSARPAGTNTGELFF
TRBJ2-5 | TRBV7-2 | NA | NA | CASSRPAVQGLETQYF
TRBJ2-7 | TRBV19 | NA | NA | CASSIESHYEQYF
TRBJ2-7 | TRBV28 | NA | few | CASSLLWTDPYEQYF